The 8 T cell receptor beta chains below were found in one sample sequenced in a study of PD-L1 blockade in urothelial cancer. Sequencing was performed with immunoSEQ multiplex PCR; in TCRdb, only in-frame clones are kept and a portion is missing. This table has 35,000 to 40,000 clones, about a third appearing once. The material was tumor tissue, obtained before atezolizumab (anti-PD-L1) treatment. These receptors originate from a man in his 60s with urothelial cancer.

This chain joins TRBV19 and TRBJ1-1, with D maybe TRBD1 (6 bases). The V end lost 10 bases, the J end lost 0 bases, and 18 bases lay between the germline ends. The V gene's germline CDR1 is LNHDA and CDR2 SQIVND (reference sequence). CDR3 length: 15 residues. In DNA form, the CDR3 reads TGTGCCACCGACCCGACAGGCGGGATGAACACTGAAGCTTTCTTT. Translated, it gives CATDPTGGMNTEAFF.

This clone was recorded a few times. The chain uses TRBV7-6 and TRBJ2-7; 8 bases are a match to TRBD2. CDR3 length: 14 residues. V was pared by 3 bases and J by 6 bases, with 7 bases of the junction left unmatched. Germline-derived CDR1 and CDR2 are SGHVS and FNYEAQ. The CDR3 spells CASSFDGTSGEQYF. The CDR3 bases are TGTGCCAGCAGCTTCGACGGGACTAGTGGCGAGCAGTACTTC. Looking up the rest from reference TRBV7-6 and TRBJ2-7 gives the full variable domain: GAGVSQSPRYKVTKRGQDVALRCDPISGHVSLYWYRQALGQGPEFLTYFNYEAQQDKSGLPNDRFSAERPEGSISTLTIQRTEQRDSAMYRCASSFDGTSGEQYFGPGTRLTVT.

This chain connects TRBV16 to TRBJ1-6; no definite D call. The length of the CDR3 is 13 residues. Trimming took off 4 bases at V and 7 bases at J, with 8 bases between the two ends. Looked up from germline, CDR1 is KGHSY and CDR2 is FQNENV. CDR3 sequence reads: CASSPEINSPLHF. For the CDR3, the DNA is TGTGCCAGCAGCCCGGAGATAAATTCACCCCTCCACTTT.

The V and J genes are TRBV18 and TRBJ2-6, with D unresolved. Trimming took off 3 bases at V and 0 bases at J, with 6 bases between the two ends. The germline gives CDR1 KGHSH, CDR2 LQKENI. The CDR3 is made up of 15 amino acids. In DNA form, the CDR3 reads TGTGCCAGCTCACCGGGGATCTCTGGGGCCAACGTCCTGACTTTC. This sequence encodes CASSPGISGANVLTF.

DNA of the CDR3: TGTGCCAGCAGCCTGAGGACAGGGGGATACAATGAGCAGTTCTTC. Translating it yields CASSLRTGGYNEQFF. The chain couples TRBV9 to TRBJ2-1, with 10 positions matching TRBD1. This CDR3 has 15 amino acids. Trimming took 4 bases from V and 4 from J; bases not matched to a gene: 5. Germline values: CDR1 SGDLS, CDR2 YYNGEE.

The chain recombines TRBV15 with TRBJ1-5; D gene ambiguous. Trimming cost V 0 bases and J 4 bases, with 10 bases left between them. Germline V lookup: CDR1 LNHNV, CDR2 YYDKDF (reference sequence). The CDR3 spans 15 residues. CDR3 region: CATSRDKTGNQPQHF. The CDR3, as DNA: TGTGCCACCAGCAGAGATAAAACGGGAAATCAGCCCCAGCATTTT.

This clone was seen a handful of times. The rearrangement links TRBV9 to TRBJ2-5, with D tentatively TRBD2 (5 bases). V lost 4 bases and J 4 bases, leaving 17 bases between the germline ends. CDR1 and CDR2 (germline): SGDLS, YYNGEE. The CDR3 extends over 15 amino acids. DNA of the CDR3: TGTGCCAGCAGCCCCCGCTGGACTGGCCGAGAGACCCAGTACTTC. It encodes CASSPRWTGRETQYF.

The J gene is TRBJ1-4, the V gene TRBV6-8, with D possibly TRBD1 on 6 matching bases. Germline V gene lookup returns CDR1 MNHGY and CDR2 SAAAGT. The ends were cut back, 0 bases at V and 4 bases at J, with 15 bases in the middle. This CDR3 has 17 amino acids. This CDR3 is CASSYSTGGMGNEKLFF. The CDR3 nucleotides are TGTGCCAGCAGTTACTCGACCGGGGGCATGGGTAATGAAAAACTGTTTTTT.